This is a list of T cell receptor beta chains from one sample in a study of early T cells in non-severe SARS-CoV-2 infection. TCRdb recomputed calls from the 5' RACE reads with MiXCR, one row per CDR3 protein. Of around 67,000 distinct CDR3 sequences in the sample, roughly an eighth were seen once. The sample taken for sequencing was whole blood. The receptor source for this set is an adult who was a healthcare worker with PCR-confirmed SARS-CoV-2 infection or an uninfected control (not recorded which). CDR3s include the opening cysteine and the closing phenylalanine or tryptophan. The order of the fields is CDR3 DNA, CDR3 protein, V gene, clone size, D gene, J gene. D genes are given only for firm matches. The listing skips clone size in some rows; elsewhere it reads once, few, many or a size class.

DNA: TGTGCCATCAGTGAGTCGAAGCGGCCCTACGAGCAGTACTTC
CDR3: CAISESKRPYEQYF
V: TRBV10-3
size: many
D: -
J: TRBJ2-7

DNA: TGTGCCAGCAGTGAAGCGCGAACAGGGGGCATAGCTTTCTTT
CDR3: CASSEARTGGIAFF
V: TRBV6-1
size: many
D: TRBD1
J: TRBJ1-1

DNA: TGTGCCAGCAGCTTGGAACAGGTCACCGGGGAGCTGTTTTTT
CDR3: CASSLEQVTGELFF
V: TRBV5-4
size: many
D: -
J: TRBJ2-2

DNA: TGTGCCAGCCGTCAAGGTTTCGGGGTCAATGAGCAGTTCTTC
CDR3: CASRQGFGVNEQFF
V: TRBV11-2
size: many
D: -
J: TRBJ2-1

DNA: TGTGCCAGCAGTGACGGTCAGAGCTATGGCTACACCTTC
CDR3: CASSDGQSYGYTF
V: TRBV6-4
size: many
D: -
J: TRBJ1-2

DNA: TGCAGTGCCAGAGGGGACCCTAATGAAAAACTGTTTTTT
CDR3: CSARGDPNEKLFF
V: TRBV20-1
size: few
D: -
J: TRBJ1-4

DNA: TGTGCCAGCGGAAAACCGGGACGGCCGCCCTATGAGCAGTTCTTC
CDR3: CASGKPGRPPYEQFF
V: TRBV6-2/TRBV6-3
size: -
D: -
J: TRBJ2-1

DNA: TGTGCCAGCAGCGTAGAGGGACTAGCGGGGGTGCAGTTCTTC
CDR3: CASSVEGLAGVQFF
V: TRBV9
size: many
D: TRBD2
J: TRBJ2-1

DNA: TGTGCCAGCAGCCAAGGGGAGGCGCCCCAGCATTTT
CDR3: CASSQGEAPQHF
V: TRBV3-1
size: many
D: -
J: TRBJ1-5

DNA: TGTGCCAGCAGCTTAACTAGCGGGGGGGACGCGGCGCAGTTCTTC
CDR3: CASSLTSGGDAAQFF
V: TRBV7-6
size: few
D: TRBD2
J: TRBJ2-1

DNA: TGTGCCAGCAGTTTGACGAGGAACAATCAGCCCCAGCATTTT
CDR3: CASSLTRNNQPQHF
V: TRBV12-3/TRBV12-4
size: -
D: -
J: TRBJ1-5

DNA: TGTGCCAGCAGCGCAATGGCAGGGGAAGGTCAGCCCCAGCATTTT
CDR3: CASSAMAGEGQPQHF
V: TRBV6-6
size: many
D: -
J: TRBJ1-5

DNA: TGTGCCAGCAGCTTAGCCGGGACAGGACTCTATGGCTACACCTTC
CDR3: CASSLAGTGLYGYTF
V: TRBV7-2
size: many
D: TRBD1
J: TRBJ1-2

DNA: TGTGCCAGCAGCGCAGGGACTAGGAGGCCCCTCCACTTT
CDR3: CASSAGTRRPLHF
V: TRBV7-2
size: many
D: -
J: TRBJ1-6

DNA: TGTGCCAGCAGCAACCTTAGGGGGATAGCCAAAAACATTCAGTACTTC
CDR3: CASSNLRGIAKNIQYF
V: TRBV11-2
size: -
D: -
J: TRBJ2-4

DNA: TGTGCCAGCAGTTTAGAGAGGACAGGGTGGTATGGCTACACCTTC
CDR3: CASSLERTGWYGYTF
V: TRBV12-3/TRBV12-4
size: many
D: TRBD1
J: TRBJ1-2

DNA: TGTGCCAGCAGCGGGGGACAGGGGGCCGGCTACACCTTC
CDR3: CASSGGQGAGYTF
V: TRBV7-2
size: many
D: TRBD1
J: TRBJ1-2

DNA: TGTGCCAGCAGTTTACTGGGACAGGGTAATCAGCCCCAGCATTTT
CDR3: CASSLLGQGNQPQHF
V: TRBV27
size: many
D: TRBD1
J: TRBJ1-5

DNA: TGTGCTACGACCTGGGGACAGGGAAACTCACCCCTCCACTTT
CDR3: CATTWGQGNSPLHF
V: TRBV12-5
size: many
D: TRBD1
J: TRBJ1-6

DNA: TGCAGCTCGGGACTAGCGGAGGGGGAGACCCAGTACTTC
CDR3: CSSGLAEGETQYF
V: TRBV29-1
size: few
D: TRBD2
J: TRBJ2-5

DNA: TGTGCCAGCACCCTCGACCCTACAGGGTTTAATGAAAAACTGTTTTTT
CDR3: CASTLDPTGFNEKLFF
V: TRBV6-6
size: many
D: -
J: TRBJ1-4

DNA: TGCAGTGCTAGGAGTGTTCTGTCCGTCGATGAGCAGTTCTTC
CDR3: CSARSVLSVDEQFF
V: TRBV20-1
size: many
D: -
J: TRBJ2-1

DNA: TGTGCCAGCAGCTTGGGACAGCGGAACACTGAAGCTTTCTTT
CDR3: CASSLGQRNTEAFF
V: TRBV7-2
size: many
D: TRBD1
J: TRBJ1-1

DNA: TGTGCCACCAGCAGAGCCGGGAGGGTTTACGAGCAGTACTTC
CDR3: CATSRAGRVYEQYF
V: TRBV15
size: many
D: TRBD2
J: TRBJ2-7

DNA: TGTGCCAGCAGCACCTGGACAGGGGAAAATCAGCCCCAGCATTTT
CDR3: CASSTWTGENQPQHF
V: TRBV2
size: many
D: TRBD1
J: TRBJ1-5

DNA: TGCGCCAGCAGCCCCGGAGGCGTATCATACAATGAGCAGTTCTTC
CDR3: CASSPGGVSYNEQFF
V: TRBV5-1
size: many
D: -
J: TRBJ2-1

DNA: TGTGCCAGCAGCTTTAGAGCGTTCCAAGAGACCCAGTACTTC
CDR3: CASSFRAFQETQYF
V: TRBV5-5
size: many
D: -
J: TRBJ2-5

DNA: TGTGCCAGCAGTCGGGGCTGGCCTGTGATCAACCGCGAGCAGTACTTC
CDR3: CASSRGWPVINREQYF
V: TRBV6-2/TRBV6-3
size: -
D: -
J: TRBJ2-7

DNA: TGTGCCAGCAGATCCAGGGGAGTGAACACTGAAGCTTTCTTT
CDR3: CASRSRGVNTEAFF
V: TRBV6-2/TRBV6-3
size: -
D: -
J: TRBJ1-1

DNA: TGTGCCACCAGTAACCGGGACGGCCACTATTTT
CDR3: CATSNRDGHYF
V: TRBV24-1
size: -
D: -
J: TRBJ2-3

DNA: TGTGCCAGCTCACCTGCAGACATGAACACTGAAGCTTTCTTT
CDR3: CASSPADMNTEAFF
V: TRBV18
size: many
D: -
J: TRBJ1-1

DNA: TGTGCCAGCAGCTTAGGGGGACAGGTCTACGAGCAGTACTTC
CDR3: CASSLGGQVYEQYF
V: TRBV7-6
size: many
D: TRBD1
J: TRBJ2-7

DNA: TGTGCCAGCAGTTTCGGGACAGGGGGTATGAACATTCAGTACTTC
CDR3: CASSFGTGGMNIQYF
V: TRBV28
size: few
D: TRBD1
J: TRBJ2-4

DNA: TGTGCCAGCAGTTACGGGTCCCTCGGGAATGAGCAGTTCTTC
CDR3: CASSYGSLGNEQFF
V: TRBV6-2/TRBV6-3
size: -
D: -
J: TRBJ2-1

DNA: TGTGCCAGCAGGGTGACAGGGGGTTCGTCCGGGGAGCTGTTTTTT
CDR3: CASRVTGGSSGELFF
V: TRBV6-6
size: -
D: TRBD1
J: TRBJ2-2

DNA: TGTGCCAGCAGCGTTCTCGCGGGGGTGAGCGGGGAGCTGTTTTTT
CDR3: CASSVLAGVSGELFF
V: TRBV9
size: many
D: TRBD2
J: TRBJ2-2

DNA: TGTGCCAGCAGCTTAATTTCCGGACGCCCCGGGGAGCTGTTTTTT
CDR3: CASSLISGRPGELFF
V: TRBV11-2
size: many
D: -
J: TRBJ2-2

DNA: TGTGCCAGCAGTCTCAGTCCCTACAATGAGCAGTTCTTC
CDR3: CASSLSPYNEQFF
V: TRBV12-3/TRBV12-4
size: few
D: -
J: TRBJ2-1

DNA: TGTGCCAGCAGCTTATGGACAGGGGAAGCTTTCTTT
CDR3: CASSLWTGEAFF
V: TRBV5-6
size: many
D: TRBD1
J: TRBJ1-1

DNA: TGTGCCAGCAGCTCCAAATTTGGAGAGACCCAGTACTTC
CDR3: CASSSKFGETQYF
V: TRBV27
size: many
D: -
J: TRBJ2-5

DNA: TGCAGTGCTGCCCTCGTGGCGGGACAAGAGACCCAGTACTTC
CDR3: CSAALVAGQETQYF
V: TRBV20-1
size: many
D: -
J: TRBJ2-5

DNA: TGTGCCAGCAGTTCATCGACTAGCGGGAGAGCGGGTGAGCAGTTCTTC
CDR3: CASSSSTSGRAGEQFF
V: TRBV27
size: few
D: TRBD2
J: TRBJ2-1

DNA: TGCAGTGCCGTTCCGACCTGGCGGGAGACCCAGTACTTC
CDR3: CSAVPTWRETQYF
V: TRBV20-1
size: many
D: -
J: TRBJ2-5

DNA: TGCGCCAGCAGCTTTGACAGGGGAAGCGGCTACACCTTC
CDR3: CASSFDRGSGYTF
V: TRBV5-1
size: many
D: TRBD1
J: TRBJ1-2

DNA: TGTGCCAGCAGCTTGTCCTCCAGCGGGGGGGCGGGGACCCAGTACTTC
CDR3: CASSLSSSGGAGTQYF
V: TRBV7-9
size: few
D: TRBD2
J: TRBJ2-5

DNA: TGCGCCAGCAGCTTGGTAGGAGGGGATACGCAGTATTTT
CDR3: CASSLVGGDTQYF
V: TRBV5-1
size: few
D: -
J: TRBJ2-3

DNA: TGCGCCAGCAGCTTGTACGGCAGCCAGAACACTGAAGCTTTCTTT
CDR3: CASSLYGSQNTEAFF
V: TRBV5-1
size: -
D: -
J: TRBJ1-1

DNA: TGCAGCGTCATGGGACTAGCGGGGCGCACAGATACGCAGTATTTT
CDR3: CSVMGLAGRTDTQYF
V: TRBV29-1
size: many
D: TRBD2
J: TRBJ2-3

DNA: TGTGCCAGCAGCTTATCTGGGGACAGGGACTACTACGAGCAGTACTTC
CDR3: CASSLSGDRDYYEQYF
V: TRBV27
size: -
D: TRBD1
J: TRBJ2-7

DNA: TGCAGTGCTAGTCGGCTGGGAAACACTGAAGCTTTCTTT
CDR3: CSASRLGNTEAFF
V: TRBV20-1
size: -
D: -
J: TRBJ1-1

DNA: TGTGCCACCAGCGTACTTCGAACGGGACAGGGCAACAATGAGCAGTTCTTC
CDR3: CATSVLRTGQGNNEQFF
V: TRBV15
size: many
D: TRBD1
J: TRBJ2-1

DNA: TGTGCCACCAGTGATGTATTTTCGGGTAACACCGGGGAGCTGTTTTTT
CDR3: CATSDVFSGNTGELFF
V: TRBV24-1
size: many
D: -
J: TRBJ2-2

DNA: TGTGCCAGCAGTTTAGGGAGAAATGGCAATCAGCCCCAGCATTTT
CDR3: CASSLGRNGNQPQHF
V: TRBV12-3/TRBV12-4
size: many
D: -
J: TRBJ1-5

DNA: TGTGCCAGCTCACCACGCTCAGCGAACACTGAAGCTTTCTTT
CDR3: CASSPRSANTEAFF
V: TRBV18
size: many
D: -
J: TRBJ1-1

DNA: TGTGCCAGCAGTAGGGGTCGAGGTGGGAAAGATACGCAGTATTTT
CDR3: CASSRGRGGKDTQYF
V: TRBV6-6
size: many
D: -
J: TRBJ2-3

DNA: TGTGCCAGCAGTTTAACTAGCGGGGGCATTAATCTCGAGCAGTACTTC
CDR3: CASSLTSGGINLEQYF
V: TRBV12-3/TRBV12-4
size: -
D: TRBD2
J: TRBJ2-7

DNA: TGTGCCAGCAGTGATTCTATAGGAGAAAGACTTGAAAAACTGTTTTTT
CDR3: CASSDSIGERLEKLFF
V: TRBV25-1
size: many
D: -
J: TRBJ1-4

DNA: TGTGCCAGCAGTATTAGCGGGAGCCCCTACGAGCAGTACTTC
CDR3: CASSISGSPYEQYF
V: TRBV28
size: many
D: TRBD2
J: TRBJ2-7